This T cell receptor beta chain was captured by sequencing in a study of Ad26.COV2.S vaccination and SARS-CoV-2 variants. Study summary: Ad26.COV2.S was injected intramuscularly once or twice, 56 days apart.

This sample's treatment: roughly 19 received Ad26.COV2.S at low or high dose, single or two shots; about five received placebo; per-sample allocation not given. The study sampled participants on day 63 after the first vaccine or placebo injection. The donor was a Boston adult aged 18-55 years. Ad26 vector vaccine expressed Wuhan-strain SARS-CoV-2 spike. Only in-frame clones appear in the TCRdb table, and some are missing; sequencing was by immunoSEQ multiplex PCR. There are roughly 400,000 clones in the sample; 80% to 95% occur only once, and about 1.7% lies in the top ten. This clone has more than one count but fewer than ten. The sample here was peripheral blood, taken in a trial of Ad26.COV2.S vaccine versus placebo. The sequence was obtained from a person aged 18-60 years who received the Ad26.COV2.S COVID-19 vaccine or a placebo.

The CDR3 protein is CSVGGYEAFF. CDR3 bases: TGCAGCGTAGGGGGGTATGAAGCTTTCTTT. This rearrangement joins TRBV29-1 to TRBJ1-1, with a possible D match to TRBD1 (6 bases). Trimming shortened V by 6 bases and J by 7 bases, and 9 bases separated the two germline ends. Per the germline V gene, CDR1 is SQVTM and CDR2 is ANQGSEA. This CDR3 contains 10 residues.